This T cell receptor beta chain was captured in a study of blood T cell repertoires in COVID-19 (dated by TCRdb to the early 2020s). With respect to the entire study: Samples covering the acute and convalescent phases of COVID-19 were provided by collaborators in the United States, Italy and Spain. HLA class I and class II types, where available, came from metadata supplied by the sample provider rather than from assay-based typing. The repertoires were released in a freely available public database intended as a resource for research on the immune response to SARS-CoV-2. The sample metadata nearly always contained a de-identified subject ID, COVID-19 status, age in years and sex. Deeply sampled blood TCRbeta repertoires from subjects exposed to, actively infected with, or recovered from COVID-19 were included in the dataset. The prospective study material was composed of cDNA or gDNA derived from T cells, B-cell-depleted T cells, or PBMCs. Samples came from the ongoing ImmuneRACE study (first 160 participants) plus 1,254 subjects from 6 global collaborators.

Trimming takes 2 bases from V and 4 bases from J, and the germline ends sit 19 bases apart. The cysteine opens and the phenylalanine closes a CDR3 of 17 amino acids. Only the CDR3 portion is preserved as DNA: 51 bases, with reading frame beginning at the first base. Looking up the germline V gene (reference sequence) yields CDR1 SGHKS and CDR2 YYEKEE. Enrolling through a virtual design, the prospective study's participants ranged in age from about 18 to 89 years and lived across some 22 United States geographic areas. Cohort assignment in the prospective study relied on participant-reported clinical history from a screening survey and a study questionnaire. Each participant in the prospective study had whole blood, serum and a nasopharyngeal or oropharyngeal swab collected by mobile phlebotomists. Over a roughly 2-month period, participants in the prospective study had the option of providing additional blood draws and questionnaires. Before DNA extraction, blood samples from the prospective study were shipped at room temperature or frozen.

On this clone itself: The specificity of this receptor is unknown. Base qualities are missing; no much larger clone stands one base away.

Summary of the overall study and its limitations: How much clinical and demographic metadata was included differed by source and by participant, and the metadata was provided uncurated.

The immunoSEQ Assay, a bias-controlled multiplex PCR, was used to amplify TCRbeta CDR3 regions from genomic DNA. The published analysis was carried out like this. Within the assay, amplification of reference gene primers was used to estimate how many nucleated cells each sample contained. To quantify the absolute abundance of each unique TCRbeta CDR3 rearrangement, sequence reads were collapsed and filtered. For each sample, productive Simpson clonality was calculated by taking the square root of Simpson's diversity index across productive rearrangements. The clones in this table, taken by TCRdb from immuneACCESS, are in-frame only. Not every clone is retained; where verified, under half of the shortfall comes from an unresolved V gene, and the cause of the rest is unknown. Clone size and the V and J calls come from that table; the DNA yielded D and trimming. The sample table holds 140,000 or so clones, of which 84% were seen once. Approximately 3.6% of the sample belongs to the ten largest clones.

The sequence is built from TRBV5-5 and TRBJ1-3; the D gene is perhaps TRBD1, from 5 matching bases. The sample comprised PBMCs or T cells enriched from blood (not recorded which). The sequence was obtained from a woman aged 50 to 60 with acute COVID-19. The CDR3 region has the sequence CASSFPGGGGKGNTIYF. The DNA reads TGTGCCAGCAGCTTCCCTGGTGGGGGAGGTAAAGGAAACACCATATATTTT. This CDR3, with the reference TRBV5-5 and TRBJ1-3 proteins standing in past its ends, gives the full variable domain DAGVTQSPTHLIKTRGQQVTLRCSPISGHKSVSWYQQVLGQGPQFIFQYYEKEERGRGNFPDRFSARQFPNYSSELNVNALLLGDSALYLCASSFPGGGGKGNTIYFGEGSWLTVV.